This T cell receptor (beta chain) came from a study of shared clonotypes between healthy human individuals. In the study overall: Sampling drew on donors who were two women and three men aged 18 to 49.

Findings and caveats of the study: Clonotype sharing among donors was expected to depend on sequencing depth.

Notes on this clone: As yet, its antigen is unknown.

The ends were cut back, 4 bases at V and 3 bases at J, with 15 bases in the middle. The CDR3 sequence is 15 residues long. The V gene's germline CDR1 is SGHRS and CDR2 YFSETQ. Naive CD8 isolation took CD45RO-negative cells positively selected for CCR7 and excluded terminally differentiated effector memory CD45RA+ cells. Only Caucasian adults living in Nashville, Tennessee made up the donor group. In the sorted-subset replicate PCRs, approximately 200 ng DNA, tens of thousands of T cell genomes, was used. Sequenced by immunoSEQ multiplex PCR; TCRdb stores in-frame clones only, minus some. The repertoire holds approximately 840,000 clones, with 96% as singletons.

This TCR came from a man aged 30-40 years in good health. This chain connects TRBV5-1 to TRBJ2-3, with D possibly called TRBD1 or TRBD2 (5 bases each). The sample taken for sequencing was naive CD8+ T cells sorted from blood. CDR3 DNA: TGCGCCAGCAGCCAGAGGGGCGTGGGGACAGATACGCAGTATTTT. It is translated as CASSQRGVGTDTQYF.